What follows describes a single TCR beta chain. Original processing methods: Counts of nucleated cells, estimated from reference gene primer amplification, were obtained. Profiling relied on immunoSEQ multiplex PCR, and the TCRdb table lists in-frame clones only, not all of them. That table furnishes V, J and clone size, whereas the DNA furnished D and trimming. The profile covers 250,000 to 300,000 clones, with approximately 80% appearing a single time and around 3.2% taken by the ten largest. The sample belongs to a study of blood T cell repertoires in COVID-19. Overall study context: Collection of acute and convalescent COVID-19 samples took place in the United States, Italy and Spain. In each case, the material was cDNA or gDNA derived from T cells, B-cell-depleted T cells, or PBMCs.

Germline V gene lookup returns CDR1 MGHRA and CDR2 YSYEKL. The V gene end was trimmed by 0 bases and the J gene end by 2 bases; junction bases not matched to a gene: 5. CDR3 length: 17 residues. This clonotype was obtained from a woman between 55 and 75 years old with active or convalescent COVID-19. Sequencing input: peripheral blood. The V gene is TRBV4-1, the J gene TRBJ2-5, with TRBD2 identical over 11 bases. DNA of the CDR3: TGCGCCAGCAGCCAAGAGGGACTAGCGGTAATTCAAGAGACCCAGTACTTC. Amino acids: CASSQEGLAVIQETQYF.